The 2 T cell receptor beta chains listed next were all sequenced from one sample in a study of identical twins. TCRdb reprocessed the 5' RACE reads via MiXCR and lists one record per CDR3 protein. The table lists under 1 million distinct CDR3 sequences, roughly 12% of them singletons. These records were also assigned to another study, of yellow fever vaccine responses in identical twins.

What was sequenced was PBMCs. These receptors were taken from a woman between 18 and 29 years old in good health.

The genes are TRBV28 and TRBJ1-2; D gene ambiguous. V was shortened by 4 bases and J by 4 bases, with 10 bases between the two germline ends. The V gene's germline CDR1 is MDHEN and CDR2 SYDVKM. This CDR3 region has 13 residues. The CDR3: CASSSGFGYGYTF. CDR3 nucleotides: TGTGCCAGCAGTTCCGGTTTCGGCTATGGCTACACCTTC.

At least ten counts were recorded for this clonotype. The chain carries TRBV9 and TRBJ2-1, with unresolved D. Germline V gene sequence: CDR1 SGDLS, CDR2 YYNGEE. V was trimmed by 4 bases and J by 4 bases, leaving 15 bases between them. There are 15 residues in the CDR3. CDR3 nucleotide sequence: TGTGCCAGCAGCCCCGAAGCCGTATCTTACAATGAGCAGTTCTTC. Its translation is CASSPEAVSYNEQFF.